A selection of T cell receptor beta chains follows, all from one sample in a study of blood T cell repertoires in COVID-19. Sequencing was performed with immunoSEQ multiplex PCR; in TCRdb, only in-frame clones are kept and a portion is missing. The sample holds around 310,000 clones, around 92% seen once. The specimen was PBMCs or T cells enriched from blood (not recorded which). The receptors stem from a woman aged 30 to 39 who had recovered from COVID-19. CDR3s include the opening cysteine and the closing phenylalanine or tryptophan. Fields, in order: CDR3 DNA, CDR3 protein, clone size, J gene, V gene, D gene. The D gene is left open where the match is weak. The size of a clone is reported for some rows only, either as once, few or many, or as a class for expanded clones.

TGCAGCGTTCGGGGACTAGCGGACTACGAGCAGTACTTC | CSVRGLADYEQYF | NA | TRBJ2-7 | TRBV29-1 | TRBD2
TGCGCCAGCAGTAGGTGGACTAGCGGGATCCACGGTGGGGATGAGCAGTTCTTC | CASSRWTSGIHGGDEQFF | NA | TRBJ2-1 | TRBV5-1 | TRBD2
TGTGCCAGCATATCCGGGGAGGGCGAGCAGTACTTC | CASISGEGEQYF | NA | TRBJ2-7 | TRBV6-5 | TRBD2
TGTGCCAGTAGTAGCCCGCTAGGAATAGATACGCAGTATTTT | CASSSPLGIDTQYF | NA | TRBJ2-3 | TRBV19 | NA
TGTGCCAGTAGTGGAGACAGGGGACCCAAAAACATTCAGTACTTC | CASSGDRGPKNIQYF | NA | TRBJ2-4 | TRBV19 | TRBD1
TGCGCCAGCAGCTCCGGGGGGGTTGGTTATGGCTACACCTTC | CASSSGGVGYGYTF | NA | TRBJ1-2 | TRBV5-1 | NA
TGCGCCAGCAGCCTCACAGGGACCGGGGAGCTGTTTTTT | CASSLTGTGELFF | once | TRBJ2-2 | TRBV4-1 | NA
TGTGCCAGCAGCCCAGGGATAGGTGACAGGGGGTTCTTC | CASSPGIGDRGFF | NA | TRBJ2-1 | TRBV11-2 | TRBD1
TGCGCCAGCAGCCAGACAGGGACGACCTACGAGCAGTACTTC | CASSQTGTTYEQYF | NA | TRBJ2-7 | TRBV5-1 | TRBD1
TGTGCTAGCAGCTTGACCCGCCCTCGGAGCTACGAGCAGTACTTC | CASSLTRPRSYEQYF | NA | TRBJ2-7 | TRBV7-7 | NA
TGTGCCAGCAGCTTAACACCAGGGCCCCGGCAGCCCCAGCATTTT | CASSLTPGPRQPQHF | NA | TRBJ1-5 | TRBV7-2 | NA
TGTGCCAGCTCACCTAACCGGGAGTTCGCGAACACCGGGGAGCTGTTTTTT | CASSPNREFANTGELFF | few | TRBJ2-2 | TRBV18 | NA
TGTGCCAGCAGTCTGAGGGGGACCGGGGAGCTGTTTTTT | CASSLRGTGELFF | NA | TRBJ2-2 | TRBV12-3/TRBV12-4 | NA
TGCGCCAGCAGCTCTACCCCTCAACACTCCACTATTGAGCAGTTCTTC | CASSSTPQHSTIEQFF | few | TRBJ2-1 | TRBV5-1 | NA
TGCAGCGTTGAAGAGGGCGGGGCTGGGGCCAACGTCCTGACTTTC | CSVEEGGAGANVLTF | NA | TRBJ2-6 | TRBV29-1 | NA
TGTGCCAGCAGCTTGCAGGGAATCTATGGCTACACCTTC | CASSLQGIYGYTF | NA | TRBJ1-2 | TRBV5-4 | NA
TGTGCCAGCAGCTTAGGACTAGCGGGAGGTGGAGATACGCAGTATTTT | CASSLGLAGGGDTQYF | NA | TRBJ2-3 | TRBV28 | TRBD2
TGTGCCAGTAGTATAAACAGCAGGGATTCACCCCTCCACTTT | CASSINSRDSPLHF | NA | TRBJ1-6 | TRBV19 | NA
TGTGCCAGCTCACTCGGGATCCCCAGGAAGGAAAAACTGTTTTTT | CASSLGIPRKEKLFF | NA | TRBJ1-4 | TRBV18 | NA
TGCGCCAGCAGCCCGGATCGGGGGGACTATGGCTACACCTTC | CASSPDRGDYGYTF | NA | TRBJ1-2 | TRBV5-1 | NA
TGTGCCAGCAGCAGACAGGAAAGCTCTGGAAACACCATATATTTT | CASSRQESSGNTIYF | few | TRBJ1-3 | TRBV6-5 | NA
TGTGCCAGCAGCTTGGCTCCCGGGGAAGAGTCACCCCTCCACTTT | CASSLAPGEESPLHF | NA | TRBJ1-6 | TRBV5-4 | NA